The clone carrying this T cell receptor (beta chain) was seen repeatedly, ten times or more. Its target is not known. Looked up from germline, CDR1 is SGHTA and CDR2 is FQGNSA. Trimming shortened V by 6 bases and J by 12 bases, and 17 bases separated the two germline ends. There are 13 residues in the CDR3. TCRdb used MiXCR to reprocess the RACE reads, holding one entry per CDR3 protein. Of roughly 140,000 distinct CDR3 sequences in the sample, about 12% were seen once. This entry comes from a study of human T cells and chemical hapten exposure. Whole-study context: Subjects had 2% DPC placed on 2 cm by 2 cm of upper inner arm skin for sensitization. During the approximately 25-week study period, patients had diphenylcyclopropenone applied to the scalp every week. A mostly female patient group had alopecia areata, totalis or universalis.

The time point is: patch test 2, 6 weeks after DPC sensitization. Treatment specified: therapeutic diphenylcyclopropenone sensitization with weekly scalp DPC. General study points: No alteration of TCRs above 1 in 1000 frequency was seen with DPC sensitization.

The chain carries TRBV7-2 and TRBJ1-4, with D unresolved. The input for sequencing was whole blood, taken in connection with sensitization to the hapten diphenylcyclopropenone (DPC). The sequence came from a woman aged 45-59 years with alopecia areata. Some clones in this sample may be carry-over from other donors' samples. This CDR3 reads CASSTYIAGELFF. CDR3 in DNA: TGTGCCAGCAGTACCTACATTGCTGGAGAACTGTTTTTT.